A selection of T cell receptor beta chains follows, all from one sample in a study of beta chain features in type 1 diabetes. The protocol was immunoSEQ multiplex PCR, while the TCRdb copy is restricted to in-frame clones and leaves out a portion. The repertoire holds some 25,000 clones, with approximately 51% as singletons. The specimen was Tregs from blood. The origin of the receptors is a woman aged 18-35 years with type 1 diabetes. CDR3s include the opening cysteine and the closing phenylalanine or tryptophan. D genes are given only for firm matches. Rows may omit the clone size; those that give it use once, few, many or a size class.

J: TRBJ2-5
length: 11
size: -
V: TRBV2
D: -
CDR3: CASSEGGTQYF
DNA: TGTGCCAGCAGTGAAGGCGGGACCCAGTACTTC

J: TRBJ1-3
length: 18
size: -
V: TRBV11-2
D: TRBD1
CDR3: CASSDIFSGRGLGNTIYF
DNA: TGTGCCAGCAGCGATATCTTCTCGGGAAGGGGGCTGGGAAACACCATATATTTT

J: TRBJ2-1
length: 14
size: -
V: TRBV19
D: -
CDR3: CASSITLPTEQQFF
DNA: TGTGCCAGTAGTATAACCCTCCCGACAGAGCAGCAGTTCTTC

J: TRBJ2-4
length: 13
size: -
V: TRBV7-2
D: TRBD1
CDR3: CASSLTGKNIQYF
DNA: TGTGCCAGCAGCTTGACAGGGAAAAACATTCAGTACTTC

J: TRBJ2-1
length: 15
size: -
V: TRBV27
D: TRBD2
CDR3: CASSLRGIEYNEQFF
DNA: TGTGCCAGCAGTTTGCGGGGGATTGAATACAATGAGCAGTTCTTC

J: TRBJ2-2
length: 16
size: few
V: TRBV19
D: -
CDR3: CASSITGNQGTGELFF
DNA: TGTGCCAGTAGTATTACCGGCAACCAGGGGACCGGGGAGCTGTTTTTT

J: TRBJ2-3
length: 12
size: -
V: TRBV29-1
D: -
CDR3: CSVLSGVDTQYF
DNA: TGCAGCGTCCTGAGCGGCGTAGATACGCAGTATTTT

J: TRBJ2-1
length: 14
size: -
V: TRBV6-1
D: TRBD2
CDR3: CASRPTSAYNEQFF
DNA: TGTGCCAGCAGACCGACTAGCGCGTACAATGAGCAGTTCTTC

J: TRBJ1-1
length: 14
size: -
V: TRBV7-6
D: TRBD1
CDR3: CASSWGQGNTEAFF
DNA: TGTGCCAGCAGCTGGGGACAGGGGAACACTGAAGCTTTCTTT

J: TRBJ2-7
length: 11
size: few
V: TRBV6-1
D: -
CDR3: CASSGSYEQYF
DNA: TGTGCCAGCTCCGGTTCCTACGAGCAGTACTTC

J: TRBJ2-5
length: 14
size: few
V: TRBV7-9
D: -
CDR3: CASSPLAIQETQYF
DNA: TGTGCCAGCAGCCCCTTAGCTATCCAAGAGACCCAGTACTTC

J: TRBJ1-2
length: 13
size: -
V: TRBV6-5
D: -
CDR3: CASSEYAGYGYTF
DNA: TGTGCCAGCAGTGAATACGCAGGCTATGGCTACACCTTC

J: TRBJ1-4
length: 17
size: -
V: TRBV19
D: -
CDR3: CASTSSSERTTNEKLFF
DNA: TGTGCCAGTACCTCTTCGTCGGAGAGGACAACTAATGAAAAACTGTTTTTT

J: TRBJ2-6
length: 16
size: few
V: TRBV5-1
D: -
CDR3: CASSYGGSSGANVLTF
DNA: TGCGCCAGCAGCTATGGTGGGAGCTCTGGGGCCAACGTCCTGACTTTC

J: TRBJ1-1
length: 14
size: -
V: TRBV5-4
D: -
CDR3: CASSPRVRNTEAFF
DNA: TGTGCCAGCAGCCCCCGGGTCCGGAACACTGAAGCTTTCTTT

J: TRBJ1-1
length: 13
size: -
V: TRBV18
D: -
CDR3: CASATGQNTEAFF
DNA: TGTGCCAGCGCCACGGGACAGAACACTGAAGCTTTCTTT

J: TRBJ2-7
length: 15
size: -
V: TRBV30
D: -
CDR3: CAWSAGEGGSYEQYF
DNA: TGTGCCTGGAGTGCAGGGGAAGGCGGCTCCTACGAGCAGTACTTC

J: TRBJ2-3
length: 16
size: few
V: TRBV5-1
D: TRBD1
CDR3: CASSSIGTGGTDTQYF
DNA: TGCGCCAGCAGCTCAATCGGGACAGGGGGAACAGATACGCAGTATTTT

J: TRBJ2-1
length: 17
size: -
V: TRBV7-9
D: TRBD2
CDR3: CASSLGVGLAGNNEQFF
DNA: TGTGCCAGCAGCTTAGGAGTGGGACTAGCGGGAAACAATGAGCAGTTCTTC

J: TRBJ2-2
length: 16
size: -
V: TRBV5-1
D: -
CDR3: CASSLAASPYTGELFF
DNA: TGCGCCAGCAGCTTGGCGGCTAGTCCCTACACCGGGGAGCTGTTTTTT

J: TRBJ1-4
length: 15
size: few
V: TRBV10-2
D: TRBD1
CDR3: CASSGQGAANEKLFF
DNA: TGCGCCAGCAGTGGACAGGGGGCGGCTAATGAAAAACTGTTTTTT

J: TRBJ2-4
length: 14
size: few
V: TRBV19
D: -
CDR3: CASTYGGAKNIQYF
DNA: TGTGCCAGTACATACGGAGGAGCCAAAAACATTCAGTACTTC

J: TRBJ2-3
length: 14
size: -
V: TRBV4-1
D: TRBD1
CDR3: CASSRIQGADTQYF
DNA: TGCGCCAGCAGCCGTATACAGGGGGCAGATACGCAGTATTTT

J: TRBJ1-5
length: 15
size: medium-sized
V: TRBV7-2
D: -
CDR3: CASSLVRGSNQPQHF
DNA: TGTGCCAGCAGCTTAGTCAGGGGTAGCAATCAGCCCCAGCATTTT

J: TRBJ1-1
length: 12
size: -
V: TRBV5-4
D: -
CDR3: CASSLDQGQAFF
DNA: TGTGCCAGCAGCTTGGATCAGGGGCAGGCTTTCTTT

J: TRBJ1-1
length: 14
size: -
V: TRBV7-2
D: TRBD1
CDR3: CASSFGTDYTEAFF
DNA: TGTGCCAGCAGCTTTGGGACAGATTACACTGAAGCTTTCTTT

J: TRBJ2-1
length: 19
size: -
V: TRBV18
D: TRBD1
CDR3: CASSPPPEQGARFRNEQFF
DNA: TGTGCCAGCTCACCACCGCCCGAACAGGGGGCAAGATTCAGGAATGAGCAGTTCTTC

J: TRBJ2-3
length: 15
size: -
V: TRBV5-4
D: -
CDR3: CASSLQALSTDTQYF
DNA: TGTGCCAGCAGCTTGCAAGCCCTTAGCACAGATACGCAGTATTTT

J: TRBJ2-1
length: 16
size: -
V: TRBV5-1
D: -
CDR3: CASSSGYWQGIYEQFF
DNA: TGCGCCAGCAGCTCCGGTTATTGGCAGGGGATCTATGAGCAGTTCTTC

J: TRBJ2-7
length: 16
size: -
V: TRBV11-2
D: TRBD2
CDR3: CASSLGPAGQTYEQYF
DNA: TGTGCCAGCAGCTTAGGCCCAGCGGGGCAAACCTACGAGCAGTACTTC

J: TRBJ2-1
length: 15
size: -
V: TRBV5-1
D: TRBD2
CDR3: CASSLGLAGYNEQFF
DNA: TGCGCCAGCAGCTTGGGTCTAGCGGGGTACAATGAGCAGTTCTTC

J: TRBJ2-1
length: 16
size: -
V: TRBV7-8
D: -
CDR3: CASSLDRSIHYNEQFF
DNA: TGTGCCAGCAGCTTAGACAGGTCCATACACTACAATGAGCAGTTCTTC

J: TRBJ1-2
length: 13
size: few
V: TRBV5-1
D: TRBD1
CDR3: CASSFRQGDGYTF
DNA: TGCGCCAGCAGCTTCAGACAGGGCGATGGCTACACCTTC

J: TRBJ2-2
length: 15
size: -
V: TRBV5-1
D: -
CDR3: CASSLRTGDTGELFF
DNA: TGCGCCAGCAGCCTTCGGACTGGGGACACCGGGGAGCTGTTTTTT

J: TRBJ2-1
length: 13
size: -
V: TRBV10-1
D: -
CDR3: CASSPKNRDEQFF
DNA: TGCGCCAGCAGCCCCAAAAATCGCGATGAGCAGTTCTTC

J: TRBJ1-1
length: 15
size: -
V: TRBV28
D: -
CDR3: CASSWSWGSNTEAFF
DNA: TGTGCCAGCAGTTGGTCGTGGGGCAGTAACACTGAAGCTTTCTTT

J: TRBJ1-1
length: 15
size: -
V: TRBV9
D: -
CDR3: CASSVGREGRTEAFF
DNA: TGTGCCAGCAGCGTAGGGAGAGAAGGGAGAACTGAAGCTTTCTTT

J: TRBJ2-1
length: 15
size: -
V: TRBV7-2
D: -
CDR3: CASTPWGRSEGEQFF
DNA: TGTGCCAGCACCCCATGGGGGCGGTCTGAGGGTGAGCAGTTCTTC

J: TRBJ2-3
length: 15
size: -
V: TRBV28
D: -
CDR3: CASSLRREPTDTQYF
DNA: TGTGCCAGCAGTTTGAGACGGGAGCCCACAGATACGCAGTATTTT

J: TRBJ2-3
length: 11
size: once
V: TRBV7-9
D: -
CDR3: CASSLQVTQYF
DNA: TGTGCCAGCAGCCTACAGGTTACGCAGTATTTT

J: TRBJ1-1
length: 13
size: -
V: TRBV29-1
D: -
CDR3: CSVGPGLHTEAFF
DNA: TGCAGCGTTGGCCCAGGCCTCCACACTGAAGCTTTCTTT

J: TRBJ1-1
length: 16
size: -
V: TRBV7-3
D: -
CDR3: CASSLQPPGMNTEAFF
DNA: TGTGCCAGCAGCCTACAGCCCCCAGGAATGAACACTGAAGCTTTCTTT

J: TRBJ1-6
length: 13
size: -
V: TRBV10-3
D: -
CDR3: CAIGNPENSPLHF
DNA: TGTGCCATCGGAAACCCGGAGAATTCACCCCTCCACTTT

J: TRBJ1-2
length: 13
size: few
V: TRBV28
D: -
CDR3: CASSFNPIRGYTF
DNA: TGTGCCAGCAGTTTCAACCCCATACGGGGCTACACCTTC

J: TRBJ1-2
length: 13
size: -
V: TRBV25-1
D: TRBD1
CDR3: CATSLGQGVGYTF
DNA: TGTGCCACCTCCTTAGGACAGGGGGTAGGCTACACCTTC

J: TRBJ2-7
length: 16
size: -
V: TRBV18
D: TRBD2
CDR3: CASSLRSGRSSYEQYF
DNA: TGTGCCAGCTCACTGCGAAGCGGGAGGAGCTCCTACGAGCAGTACTTC

J: TRBJ2-1
length: 11
size: few
V: TRBV30
D: -
CDR3: CAWSADNEQFF
DNA: TGTGCCTGGAGCGCAGACAATGAGCAGTTCTTC

J: TRBJ1-5
length: 13
size: -
V: TRBV30
D: TRBD1
CDR3: CAWTTGLNQPQHF
DNA: TGTGCCTGGACGACAGGGTTGAATCAGCCCCAGCATTTT

J: TRBJ2-7
length: 14
size: few
V: TRBV7-2
D: TRBD2
CDR3: CASSGGRARYEQYF
DNA: TGTGCCAGCAGCGGCGGGAGGGCCCGATACGAGCAGTACTTC

J: TRBJ1-2
length: 15
size: few
V: TRBV7-2
D: -
CDR3: CASSESLHSGYGYTF
DNA: TGTGCCAGCAGTGAGAGCCTTCACAGCGGATATGGCTACACCTTC

J: TRBJ1-5
length: 14
size: -
V: TRBV7-2
D: -
CDR3: CASSYRAQNQPQHF
DNA: TGTGCCAGCAGTTACAGGGCCCAAAATCAGCCCCAGCATTTT

J: TRBJ1-2
length: 13
size: -
V: TRBV5-1
D: -
CDR3: CASSLGQTYGYTF
DNA: TGCGCCAGCAGCCTCGGACAGACCTATGGCTACACCTTC

J: TRBJ1-1
length: 11
size: -
V: TRBV18
D: -
CDR3: CASSQRDEAFF
DNA: TGTGCCAGCTCACAGAGGGATGAAGCTTTCTTT

J: TRBJ2-3
length: 16
size: -
V: TRBV7-8
D: TRBD1
CDR3: CASSFRTGGGTDTQYF
DNA: TGTGCCAGCAGCTTTAGGACAGGGGGAGGCACAGATACGCAGTATTTT